The 29 T cell receptor beta chains in this list originate from one sample, sequenced in a study of cytomegalovirus exposure and HLA in healthy donors. The PCR had 60 Vbeta and 13 Jbeta primers. The table came from immunoSEQ multiplex PCR; TCRdb's copy has only in-frame clones and leaves some out. Of 200,000 to 250,000 clones listed, 70% to 90% were seen once; the top ten hold 1% to 1.5%. Sequencing input: PBMCs. Receptors were obtained from a human donor in good health.

The V and J genes are TRBV7-9 and TRBJ1-3; D not certain. With 6 bases removed from V and 2 bases from J, the gap between germline ends came to 14 bases. CDR1 is SEHNR and CDR2 is FQNEAQ in the germline V gene (reference sequence). The CDR3 contains 15 residues. CDR3 sequence reads: CASSSTHSTGNTIYF. The CDR3 nucleotides read TGTGCCAGCAGTTCCACGCACAGCACTGGAAACACCATATATTTT.

This chain uses TRBV7-6 with TRBJ2-1, with 10 nucleotides matching TRBD2. This CDR3 is built from 17 residues. The germline gives CDR1 SGHVS, CDR2 FNYEAQ. Losses at the gene ends were 1 base for V and 1 base for J; bases not matched to a gene: 4. The CDR3 loop reads CASSLVPAGGSYNEQFF. CDR3 nucleotides: TGTGCCAGCAGCTTAGTTCCAGCGGGAGGGTCCTACAATGAGCAGTTCTTC. The full variable domain, rest sourced from reference TRBV7-6 and TRBJ2-1, is GAGVSQSPRYKVTKRGQDVALRCDPISGHVSLYWYRQALGQGPEFLTYFNYEAQQDKSGLPNDRFSAERPEGSISTLTIQRTEQRDSAMYRCASSLVPAGGSYNEQFFGPGTRLTVL.

The chain links TRBV9 to TRBJ2-1; TRBD2 matches at 7 bases. V shed 1 base, J shed 9 bases, and the junction held 10 bases outside the gene matches. Germline CDR1 and CDR2: SGDLS and YYNGEE. The CDR3 has 15 amino acids. The CDR3 DNA reads TGTGCCAGCAGCGTAATGGGCGGGAGAGGCGGTGAGCAGTTCTTC. It translates to CASSVMGGRGGEQFF.

This clone appeared once. The chain uses TRBV29-1 and TRBJ2-5; 7 nucleotides agree with TRBD1. The V gene end was trimmed by 6 bases and the J gene end by 3 bases; junction bases not matched to a gene: 4. The CDR3 loop spans 12 amino acids. Germline CDR1 SQVTM, CDR2 ANQGSEA. The CDR3 loop reads CSVTGTEETQYF. DNA of the CDR3: TGCAGCGTGACCGGGACAGAAGAGACCCAGTACTTC. The whole variable domain, remainder taken from reference TRBV29-1 and TRBJ2-5, is SAVISQKPSRDICQRGTSLTIQCQVDSQVTMMFWYRQQPGQSLTLIATANQGSEATYESGFVIDKFPISRPNLTFSTLTVSNMSPEDSSIYLCSVTGTEETQYFGPGTRLLVL.

The chain recombines TRBV6-4 with TRBJ2-3; 11 bases are a match to TRBD1. The J segment lost 2 bases and the V segment lost 6 bases, leaving 4 bases of the junction unmatched. Looked up from germline, CDR1 is MRHNA and CDR2 is SNTAGT. CDR3 length equals 15 residues. CDR3 amino acids: CASSLGQGVTDTQYF. The CDR3 DNA reads TGTGCCAGCAGCCTGGGACAGGGGGTCACAGATACGCAGTATTTT.

The chain uses TRBV5-4 and TRBJ2-7, with 9 bases that match TRBD1. Trimming took 4 bases from V and 3 from J; bases not matched to a gene: 5. Germline CDR1 is SGHNT and CDR2 is YYREEE (reference sequence). The CDR3 is made up of 14 amino acids. Here the CDR3 DNA reads TGTGCCAGCAGCGAAGGACAGGGGATCTACGAGCAGTACTTC. This translates into CASSEGQGIYEQYF. The variable domain in full, with the rest retrieved from reference TRBV5-4 and TRBJ2-7, is ETGVTQSPTHLIKTRGQQVTLRCSSQSGHNTVSWYQQALGQGPQFIFQYYREEENGRGNFPPRFSGLQFPNYSSELNVNALELDDSALYLCASSEGQGIYEQYFGPGTRLTVT.

The rearrangement joins TRBV29-1 to TRBJ2-7; the D gene is possibly TRBD1 (6 bases). This CDR3 has 13 residues. Per the germline V gene, CDR1 is SQVTM and CDR2 is ANQGSEA. V dropped 2 bases and J dropped 4 bases, with 12 bases sitting between them. The CDR3: CSVELDSTYEQYF. CDR3 coding DNA: TGCAGCGTTGAATTGGACAGCACTTACGAGCAGTACTTC.

This chain connects TRBV29-1 to TRBJ2-2; tentative D call: TRBD1 (6 bases). The V gene lost 4 bases and the J gene lost 0 bases, with 9 bases spanning the gap. Germline CDR1 SQVTM, CDR2 ANQGSEA. The CDR3 sequence is 14 residues long. CDR3 DNA sequence: TGCAGCGTTGCAGGGGTTTCGAACACCGGGGAGCTGTTTTTT. Amino acids: CSVAGVSNTGELFF.

This rearrangement joins TRBV15 to TRBJ1-1; D is ambiguous. The CDR3 runs 13 residues. In germline, CDR1 is LNHNV, CDR2 YYDKDF (reference sequence). With 4 bases removed from V and 0 bases from J, the gap between germline ends came to 6 bases. This CDR3 is CATSNNMNTEAFF. The CDR3 DNA reads TGTGCCACCAGCAACAACATGAACACTGAAGCTTTCTTT.

This chain joins TRBV27 and TRBJ2-3; weak D call: TRBD1 (7 bases). V dropped 5 bases and J dropped 0 bases, with 12 bases sitting between them. Germline V gene data show CDR1 as MNHEY and CDR2 as SMNVEV (reference sequence). The CDR3 length is 15 residues. DNA of the CDR3: TGTGCCAGCAGTCAACAGGGGACTAGCACAGATACGCAGTATTTT. Encoded protein: CASSQQGTSTDTQYF.

The J gene is TRBJ1-6, the V gene TRBV4-3; perhaps TRBD1 as D (5 bases). The CDR3 has 15 amino acids. Germline V lookup: CDR1 LGHNA, CDR2 YSLEER. The V gene lost 1 base and the J gene lost 10 bases, with 14 bases spanning the gap. Here the CDR3 DNA reads TGCGCCAGCAGCCAAGTCGACCAGGGCGGATCACCCCTCCACTTT. Translated, it gives CASSQVDQGGSPLHF.

The rearrangement links TRBV4-1 to TRBJ1-2, with D perhaps matching TRBD1 (5 bases). Trimming pared 3 bases from V and 2 bases from J, leaving 16 bases between. The germline V gene has CDR1 MGHRA and CDR2 YSYEKL. This CDR3 comprises 16 residues. The CDR3 is CASSHEGRGWNYGYTF. DNA of the CDR3: TGCGCCAGCAGCCACGAAGGGAGGGGTTGGAACTATGGCTACACCTTC.

The chain carries TRBV5-4 and TRBJ2-1, with 7 bases aligning to TRBD2. The V gene end was trimmed by 2 bases and the J gene end by 8 bases; junction bases not matched to a gene: 4. CDR3 size: 13 residues. From germline, CDR1 is SGHNT and CDR2 YYREEE (reference sequence). The DNA for the CDR3 is TGTGCCAGCAGCTTCTGGGGGGGGGATGAGCAGTTCTTC. Translating gives CASSFWGGDEQFF.

This chain uses TRBV5-1 with TRBJ2-3, with TRBD2 matching 7 bases. The CDR3 contains 15 residues. Germline CDR1 reads SGHRS; CDR2 reads YFSETQ. The ends lost 4 bases at V and 6 bases at J; junction bases unmatched: 11. The chain's CDR3 is CASSPGGSNLDTQYF. DNA for the CDR3: TGCGCCAGCAGCCCGGGCGGGAGTAACTTGGATACGCAGTATTTT.

The sample holds one count of this clone. The V call is TRBV11-3, the J call TRBJ2-7; TRBD1 aligns across 8 bases. The CDR3 length is 15 residues. Germline loops: CDR1 SGHNT, CDR2 YENEEA. The V gene end was trimmed by 9 bases and the J gene end by 5 bases; junction bases not matched to a gene: 15. As DNA, the CDR3 is TGTGCCAGTGGACAGGGCCCGAGTTTGACCAACGAGCAGTACTTC. Its translation is CASGQGPSLTNEQYF.

V and J are TRBV7-9 and TRBJ2-1; D unresolved. CDR1 SEHNR and CDR2 FQNEAQ come from the germline V gene (reference sequence). The CDR3 loop spans 14 amino acids. Trimming took 1 base from V and 4 from J, leaving 8 bases between them. Here the CDR3 reads CASSLGGGYNEQFF. The CDR3 DNA follows: TGTGCCAGCAGCTTAGGAGGCGGTTACAATGAGCAGTTCTTC.

This chain connects TRBV19 to TRBJ2-3, with 9 bases aligning to TRBD2. The CDR3 has 15 amino acids. V dropped 5 bases and J dropped 0; count of bases not matched to a gene: 3. Germline CDR1 reads LNHDA; CDR2 reads SQIVND (reference sequence). This chain's CDR3 is CASSSLAGSTDTQYF. The CDR3 DNA sequence: TGTGCCAGTAGTTCACTAGCGGGCAGCACAGATACGCAGTATTTT.

The rearrangement joins TRBV4-3 to TRBJ2-1, with D possibly matching TRBD2 (5 bases). Germline assignment: CDR1 LGHNA and CDR2 YSLEER. CDR3 length equals 15 residues. Trimming took 1 base from V and 0 from J, leaving 7 bases between them. The CDR3 sequence: CASSQGGSSYNEQFF. The CDR3 DNA is TGCGCCAGCAGCCAAGGAGGGAGCTCCTACAATGAGCAGTTCTTC.

This clone was observed once. The rearrangement joins TRBV18 to TRBJ1-2; D uncertain. Trimming pared 2 bases from V and 2 bases from J, leaving 3 bases between. The CDR3 covers 12 residues. Germline-derived CDR1 and CDR2 are KGHSH and LQKENI. CDR3 sequence: CASSPENYGYTF. The DNA for the CDR3 is TGTGCCAGCTCACCAGAGAACTATGGCTACACCTTC.

The chain joins TRBV9 to TRBJ2-2; 9 bases align to TRBD1. Germline assignment: CDR1 SGDLS and CDR2 YYNGEE. Unmatched junction bases numbered 6, after V lost 2 bases and J lost 4 bases. The CDR3 extends over 16 amino acids. In DNA, the CDR3 is TGTGCCAGCAGCGTTAAGACAGGGGGATTCACCGGGGAGCTGTTTTTT. Translation: CASSVKTGGFTGELFF.

V is TRBV10-2 and J is TRBJ1-5; D is uncertain. V lost 4 bases to trimming and J lost 5 bases, with 15 bases between them. Germline CDR1 and CDR2: WSHSY and SAAADI. The CDR3 totals 15 residues. The CDR3 sequence is CASSVQRGGDQPQHF. CDR3 nucleotide sequence: TGCGCCAGCAGTGTGCAGCGGGGTGGTGATCAGCCCCAGCATTTT.

The chain combines TRBV5-6 with TRBJ2-7; 12 nucleotides agree with TRBD2. This CDR3 contains 16 residues. Germline CDR1 reads SGHDT; CDR2 reads YYEEEE. Trimming cost V 0 bases and J 7 bases; bases outside gene matches: 8. The chain's CDR3 is CASSLGLAGGPGEQYF. CDR3 in DNA: TGTGCCAGCAGCTTGGGTCTAGCGGGAGGGCCGGGGGAGCAGTACTTC.

The chain couples TRBV14 to TRBJ2-7; D is possibly TRBD2 (5 bases). Germline lookup yields CDR1 SGHDN and CDR2 FVKESK. V shed 5 bases and J shed 2 bases, with 19 bases lying between them. The CDR3 is made up of 16 amino acids. DNA for the CDR3: TGTGCCAGCAGCGTACTTCGACCCGGACTGGCCTACGAGCAGTACTTC. This codes for CASSVLRPGLAYEQYF.

The J gene is TRBJ2-1, the V gene TRBV9; D is undetermined. The CDR3 loop spans 15 amino acids. Germline V CDR1 and CDR2: SGDLS, YYNGEE. The germline V and J ends were trimmed by 0 bases and 0 bases, with 7 bases remaining between them. CDR3 bases: TGTGCCAGCAGCGTAGGGGCCAGCTCCTACAATGAGCAGTTCTTC. Its translation is CASSVGASSYNEQFF.

The chain has TRBV4-2 and TRBJ1-1; 8 nucleotides line up with TRBD1. CDR1 is LGHNA and CDR2 is YNFKEQ in the germline V gene. V lost 6 bases and J lost 3; bases outside the gene matches: 15. This CDR3 comprises 17 residues. Written as DNA, the CDR3 is TGTGCCAGCAGACCTCTTTCTGGACAGGGCGGCGACACTGAAGCTTTCTTT. Translating gives CASRPLSGQGGDTEAFF.

V and J are TRBV20-1 and TRBJ1-2, with D uncertain. The length of the CDR3 is 11 residues. Trimming left V 6 bases short and J 8 bases short, with 13 bases between. Looked up from germline, CDR1 is DFQATT and CDR2 is SNEGSKA (reference sequence). The CDR3 region is CSANSEGGYTF. The DNA for the CDR3 is TGCAGTGCCAACAGCGAGGGCGGCTACACCTTC.

The V and J genes are TRBV2 and TRBJ1-5; possible D gene TRBD1, 5 bases. The CDR3 has 14 residues. The germline V gene has CDR1 SNHLY and CDR2 FYNNEI. V lost 4 bases and J 1 base, leaving 8 bases between the germline ends. The CDR3 nucleotides read TGTGCCAGCAGTGTGGGGGGGAGCAATCAGCCCCAGCATTTT. This translates into CASSVGGSNQPQHF. The full variable domain, its missing parts supplied by reference TRBV2 and TRBJ1-5, is EPEVTQTPSHQVTQMGQEVILRCVPISNHLYFYWYRQILGQKVEFLVSFYNNEISEKSEIFDDQFSVERPDGSNFTLKIRSTKLEDSAMYFCASSVGGSNQPQHFGDGTRLSIL.

This chain links TRBV2 with TRBJ1-2, with 7 bases aligning to TRBD1. CDR1 and CDR2 (germline): SNHLY, FYNNEI. J lost 13 bases, V lost 4 bases, and 6 bases had no gene match. The CDR3 extends over 11 amino acids. CDR3 in DNA: TGTGCCAGCAGTGGGACAGGAACACCCACCTTC. This translates into CASSGTGTPTF.

The chain has TRBV2 and TRBJ2-2, with D unresolved. CDR1 and CDR2 (germline): SNHLY, FYNNEI. V lost 2 bases and J lost 5, with 3 bases in between. The CDR3 sequence is 12 residues long. The CDR3 loop is CASSESTGELFF. In DNA form, the CDR3 reads TGTGCCAGCAGTGAATCGACCGGGGAGCTGTTTTTT.